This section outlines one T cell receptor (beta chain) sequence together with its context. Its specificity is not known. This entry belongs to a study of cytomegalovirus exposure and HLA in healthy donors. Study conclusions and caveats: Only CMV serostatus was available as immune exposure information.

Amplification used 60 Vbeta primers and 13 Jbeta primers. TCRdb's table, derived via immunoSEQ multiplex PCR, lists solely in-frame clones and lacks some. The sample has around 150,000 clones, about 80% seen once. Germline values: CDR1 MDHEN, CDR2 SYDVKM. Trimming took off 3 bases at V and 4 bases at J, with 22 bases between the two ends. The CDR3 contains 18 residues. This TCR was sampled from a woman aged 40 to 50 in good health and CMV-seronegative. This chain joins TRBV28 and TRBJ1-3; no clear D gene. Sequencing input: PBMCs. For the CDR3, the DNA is TGTGCCAGCAGTTTCCCTCCCCGTTCTGAATGGGCCGGAAACACCATATATTTT. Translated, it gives CASSFPPRSEWAGNTIYF.